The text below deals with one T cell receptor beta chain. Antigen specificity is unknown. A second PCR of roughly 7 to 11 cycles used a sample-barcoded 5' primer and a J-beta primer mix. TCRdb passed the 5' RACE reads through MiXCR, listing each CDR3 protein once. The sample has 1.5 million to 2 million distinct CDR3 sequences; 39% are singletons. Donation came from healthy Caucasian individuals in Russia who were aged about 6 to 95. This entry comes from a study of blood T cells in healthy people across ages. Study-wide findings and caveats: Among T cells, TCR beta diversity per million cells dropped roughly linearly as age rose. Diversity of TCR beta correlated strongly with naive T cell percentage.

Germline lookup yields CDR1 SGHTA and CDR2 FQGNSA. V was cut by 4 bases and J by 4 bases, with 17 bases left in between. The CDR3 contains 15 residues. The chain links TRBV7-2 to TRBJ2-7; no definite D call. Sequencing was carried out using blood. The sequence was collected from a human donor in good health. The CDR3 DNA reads TGTGCCAGCAGCTCCTCCCCCGTCGTTGCGTACGAGCAGTACTTC. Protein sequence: CASSSSPVVAYEQYF. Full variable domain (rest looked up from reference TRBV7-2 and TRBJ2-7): GAGVSQSPSNKVTEKGKDVELRCDPISGHTALYWYRQSLGQGLEFLIYFQGNSAPDKSGLPSDRFSAERTGGSVSTLTIQRTQQEDSAVYLCASSSSPVVAYEQYFGPGTRLTVT.